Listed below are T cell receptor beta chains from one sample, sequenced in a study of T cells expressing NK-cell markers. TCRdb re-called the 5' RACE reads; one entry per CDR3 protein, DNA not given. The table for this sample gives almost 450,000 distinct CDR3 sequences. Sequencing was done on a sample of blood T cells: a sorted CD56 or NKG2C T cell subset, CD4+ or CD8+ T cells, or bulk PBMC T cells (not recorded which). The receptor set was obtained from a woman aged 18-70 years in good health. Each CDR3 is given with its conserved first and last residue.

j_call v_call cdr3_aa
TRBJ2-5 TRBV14 CASSQEVGQYQETQYF
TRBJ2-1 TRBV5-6 CASREGQVPSMAQFF
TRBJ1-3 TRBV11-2 CASSLSGAAGNTIYF
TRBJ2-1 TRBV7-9 CATKFGQGSEQFF
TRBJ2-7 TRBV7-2 CASSTGSEQYF
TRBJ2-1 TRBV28 CASSGLGLRLAPNEQFF
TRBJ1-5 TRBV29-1 CSAADGDQPQHF
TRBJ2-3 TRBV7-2 CASSLVGQGAIDTQYF
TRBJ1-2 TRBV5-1 CASRLWTGDGYTF
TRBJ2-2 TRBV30 CARRQSRTGELFF
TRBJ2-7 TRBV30 CAWAGLAGPPYEQYF